Listed below are T cell receptor beta chains from one sample, sequenced in a study of OX40 agonist ivuxolimab in advanced cancers. Profiled with immunoSEQ multiplex PCR; TCRdb holds only in-frame clones, not every one. The sample lists tens of thousands of clones, around 93% occurring once. The material was CD4+ or CD8+ T cells sorted from blood, obtained in a trial of the OX40 agonist ivuxolimab. These receptors all stem from an adult with an advanced solid tumor such as melanoma, head and neck, liver or kidney cancer. Both conserved end residues are part of each CDR3. Fields, in order: clone size, D gene, V gene, CDR3 length, J gene, CDR3 protein, CDR3 DNA. A D gene is named only where the DNA matches it firmly. Clone size is given for some rows only: seen once, a few or many times, or a class if the clone is expanded.

clone_size: NA; d_call: NA; v_call: TRBV27; cdr3_length: 13; j_call: TRBJ1-5; cdr3_aa: CASSLGSEQPQHF; cdr3_nt: TGTGCCAGCAGTTTAGGCTCAGAACAGCCCCAGCATTTT
clone_size: NA; d_call: NA; v_call: TRBV6-5; cdr3_length: 15; j_call: TRBJ2-2; cdr3_aa: CASSPTGPHTGELFF; cdr3_nt: TGTGCCAGCAGCCCGACGGGACCCCACACCGGGGAGCTGTTTTTT
clone_size: NA; d_call: NA; v_call: TRBV5-5; cdr3_length: 14; j_call: TRBJ2-2; cdr3_aa: CASSLSGSTGELFF; cdr3_nt: TGTGCCAGCAGCTTGTCAGGGAGCACCGGGGAGCTGTTTTTT
clone_size: NA; d_call: NA; v_call: TRBV30; cdr3_length: 13; j_call: TRBJ2-7; cdr3_aa: CAWNGWGVYEQYF; cdr3_nt: TGTGCCTGGAATGGTTGGGGGGTGTACGAGCAGTACTTC
clone_size: NA; d_call: TRBD1; v_call: TRBV7-3; cdr3_length: 17; j_call: TRBJ2-1; cdr3_aa: CASSLRQGQGAYNEQFF; cdr3_nt: TGTGCCAGCAGCTTAAGGCAGGGACAGGGGGCATACAATGAGCAGTTCTTC
clone_size: NA; d_call: TRBD1; v_call: TRBV30; cdr3_length: 14; j_call: TRBJ1-2; cdr3_aa: CAWSVRQGRDGYTF; cdr3_nt: TGTGCCTGGAGTGTCCGACAGGGGAGAGATGGCTACACCTTC
clone_size: NA; d_call: TRBD1; v_call: TRBV15; cdr3_length: 17; j_call: TRBJ2-7; cdr3_aa: CATSRDIGQGGSYEQYF; cdr3_nt: TGTGCCACCAGCAGAGATATAGGACAGGGTGGCTCCTACGAGCAGTACTTC
clone_size: NA; d_call: NA; v_call: TRBV9; cdr3_length: 18; j_call: TRBJ2-2; cdr3_aa: CASSVLGVARPNTGELFF; cdr3_nt: TGTGCCAGCAGCGTCCTTGGCGTAGCTCGTCCCAACACCGGGGAGCTGTTTTTT
clone_size: NA; d_call: TRBD1; v_call: TRBV7-2; cdr3_length: 14; j_call: TRBJ1-5; cdr3_aa: CASSVDRGNQPQHF; cdr3_nt: TGTGCCAGCAGCGTGGACAGGGGCAATCAGCCCCAGCATTTT
clone_size: few; d_call: TRBD1; v_call: TRBV5-4; cdr3_length: 15; j_call: TRBJ2-7; cdr3_aa: CASSKVTGEFYEQYF; cdr3_nt: TGTGCCAGCAGCAAGGTGACAGGGGAATTCTACGAGCAGTACTTC
clone_size: NA; d_call: TRBD2; v_call: TRBV5-6; cdr3_length: 15; j_call: TRBJ2-7; cdr3_aa: CASSFGTSGIYEQYF; cdr3_nt: TGTGCCAGCAGCTTTGGGACTAGCGGGATTTACGAGCAGTACTTC
clone_size: NA; d_call: NA; v_call: TRBV25-1; cdr3_length: 16; j_call: TRBJ2-7; cdr3_aa: CASSEYSRERGYEQYF; cdr3_nt: TGTGCCAGCAGTGAATATTCCAGGGAGAGGGGCTACGAGCAGTACTTC
clone_size: NA; d_call: TRBD2; v_call: TRBV6-1; cdr3_length: 17; j_call: TRBJ2-1; cdr3_aa: CASSETLRLAGYNEQFF; cdr3_nt: TGTGCCAGCAGTGAAACCCTAAGACTAGCGGGCTACAATGAGCAGTTCTTC
clone_size: NA; d_call: NA; v_call: TRBV19; cdr3_length: 15; j_call: TRBJ1-5; cdr3_aa: CASRVDLRSNQPQHF; cdr3_nt: TGTGCCAGTAGGGTGGATTTGAGAAGCAATCAGCCCCAGCATTTT
clone_size: NA; d_call: NA; v_call: TRBV30; cdr3_length: 10; j_call: TRBJ1-4; cdr3_aa: CAWSTEKLFF; cdr3_nt: TGTGCCTGGAGTACAGAAAAACTGTTTTTT